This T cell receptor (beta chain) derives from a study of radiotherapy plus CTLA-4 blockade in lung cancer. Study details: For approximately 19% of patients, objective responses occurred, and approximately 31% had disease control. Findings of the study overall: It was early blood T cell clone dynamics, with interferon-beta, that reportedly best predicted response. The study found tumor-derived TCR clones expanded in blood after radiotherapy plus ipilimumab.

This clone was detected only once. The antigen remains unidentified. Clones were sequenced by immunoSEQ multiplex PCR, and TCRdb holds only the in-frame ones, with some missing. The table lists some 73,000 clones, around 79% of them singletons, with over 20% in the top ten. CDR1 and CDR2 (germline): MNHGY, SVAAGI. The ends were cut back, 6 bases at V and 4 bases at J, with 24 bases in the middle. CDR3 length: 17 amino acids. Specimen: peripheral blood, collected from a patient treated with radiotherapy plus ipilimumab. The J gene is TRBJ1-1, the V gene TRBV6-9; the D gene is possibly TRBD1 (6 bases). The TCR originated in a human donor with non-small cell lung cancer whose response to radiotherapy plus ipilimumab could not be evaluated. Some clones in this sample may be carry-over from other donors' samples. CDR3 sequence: CASRAIRQAAGFTEAFF. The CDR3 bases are TGTGCCAGCAGGGCGATTCGACAGGCGGCCGGCTTCACTGAAGCTTTCTTT.